Given below is one T cell receptor (beta chain) in context. What this receptor recognizes is not known. Per-base quality was not reported, and no clone a single base away is much larger than it. This record comes from a study of shared clonotypes between healthy human individuals (dated by TCRdb to 2019 to 2021). Regarding the research as a whole: The cohort comprised a couple of women and a few men aged 18 to 49 years. For each donor, CD4 naive and CD4 memory were each given three plates, CD8 naive was given two plates, and CD8 memory was given one plate. To estimate repertoire size and how much clonotypes are shared between individuals, the study performed deep sequencing of blood TCR repertoires from five healthy adults. Different laboratories and diverse techniques were used to prepare libraries and sequence TCR repertoires, to increase sequencing depth and limit assay-specific biases. Leukapheresis yielded between about 0.94 and 8.9 billion PBMCs per donor. The investigation overall reported the following: Approximately 4.8% of naive CD4, approximately 3.7% of naive CD8, 2.3% of memory CD4, and about 0.4% of memory CD8 clonotypes were shared across several donors. Sampling was restricted to blood, and TCR repertoires in tissue are likely to differ from TCR repertoires in blood. Naive subsets generally had larger estimated clonotype richness than memory subsets did. Because the study included only a small number of donors, the genetic and exposure-history diversity represented was limited. Higher generation probabilities were observed for clonotypes shared by all four sorted-subset donors than for non-shared clonotypes. Based on pairwise subsampling, the degree of clonotype sharing among donors was expected to be affected by sequencing depth. Even with the large sequencing depth, rarefaction of the sorted-subset datasets indicated that sequencing was incomplete.

TCR CDR3 regions were amplified from genomic DNA by multiplex PCR using the deep immunoSEQ assay. Extracted genomic DNA from each cell subset was distributed evenly across all wells of several immunoSEQ 96-well plates, and each plate was treated as a replicate. Each replicate PCR for sorted subsets received about 180 ng genomic DNA, equal to 30,000 or so T cell genomes. Purified libraries were quantified with a Qubit 3.0 fluorometer, sized on a Bioanalyzer 2100, and re-quantified with the KAPA Library Quantification kit. A separate single-read 150-cycle Illumina NextSeq 550 flow cell was used to sequence each immunoSEQ 96-well plate. Concerning the study's data processing: The immunoSEQ output contained only junctional sequences without quality scores, so filtering could not match that applied to full-length reads. To assign V/J genes and CDR3, sequences were annotated using PyIR, a Python wrapper for IgBLAST v1.9, with IMGT germline references. Any read was removed if the V/J assignment was weak (E-value above 1e-6), the CDR3 was missing, or the read contained stop codons, out-of-frame junctions, or ambiguous translated residues. V3J clonotypes were defined by identical inferred V gene, J gene, and CDR3 amino acid sequence. Percentage overlap between repertoires was calculated by dividing the number of shared unique clonotypes by the size of the smaller repertoire. Three approaches were used to assess repertoire richness: RTK rarefaction, the Chao1 estimator, and Recon v2.1 estimates of unobserved clonotypes. For all TCRbeta clonotypes obtained by the gDNA method from four donors, generation probabilities were computed with OLGA. As stored in TCRdb, this immuneACCESS dataset retains in-frame rearrangements with V and J assigned. A fraction of the clones does not appear; measured against another copy, unresolved V genes explain less than half of the discrepancy, and the remainder lacks a known reason. Clone size and the V and J calls come from that table; the DNA yielded D and trimming. For this sample the table gives millions of clones, of which approximately 95% were detected only once. Clones ranked in the top ten supply roughly 0.36% of the sample.

CDR1 LGHNA and CDR2 YSLEER are derived from the germline V gene. Reading from cysteine to phenylalanine, the CDR3 counts 15 amino acids. Only the CDR3 region is kept as DNA, spanning 45 bases read in frame from base 1. V and J are trimmed by 5 bases and 4 bases, and the gene matches miss 4 bases of the junction. Healthy HIV-negative adults with no recently reported acute infections or vaccinations were included as donors. Every donor was a Caucasian adult residing in Nashville, Tennessee, USA. CD4+ T cells were enriched through magnetic negative selection, after which naive cells were positively selected on CD45RA and the remaining negative fraction served as the memory subset. Blood was collected by leukapheresis, and PBMCs were isolated by Ficoll-Histopaque density gradient centrifugation and then cryopreserved in liquid nitrogen vapor phase. Analytical flow cytometry was used to check the purity and quantity of every magnetically sorted T cell population. From each sorted fraction, genomic DNA was isolated and quantified by UV absorbance on a Nanodrop 2000c.

The specimen sequenced was naive CD4+ T cells from PBMCs. The cell subset or site label for this specimen denotes: CD45RA+ positively selected. The V gene is TRBV4-3 and the J gene is TRBJ2-3, with 12 bases aligning to TRBD2. This sequence was found in a man younger than 30 in good health. Some clones in this sample may be carry-over from other donors' samples. The DNA sequence is TGCGCCAGCAGCTCTAGCGGGAGGGCCCCAGATACGCAGTATTTT. Its protein reads: CASSSSGRAPDTQYF.